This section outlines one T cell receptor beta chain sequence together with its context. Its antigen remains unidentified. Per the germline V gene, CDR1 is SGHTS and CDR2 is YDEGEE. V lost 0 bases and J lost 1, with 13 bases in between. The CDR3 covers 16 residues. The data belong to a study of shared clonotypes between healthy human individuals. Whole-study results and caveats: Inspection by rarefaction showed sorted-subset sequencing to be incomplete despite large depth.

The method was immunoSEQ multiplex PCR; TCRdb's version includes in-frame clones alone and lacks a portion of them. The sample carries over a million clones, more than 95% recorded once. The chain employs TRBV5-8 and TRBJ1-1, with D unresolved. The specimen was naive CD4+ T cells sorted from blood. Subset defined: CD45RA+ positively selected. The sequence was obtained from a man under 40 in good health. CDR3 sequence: CASSLAPGRQNTEAFF. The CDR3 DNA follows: TGTGCCAGCAGCTTGGCCCCCGGGCGCCAGAACACTGAAGCTTTCTTT.